A selection of T cell receptor beta chains follows, all from one sample in a study of control samples from healthy donors and cancer patients. The table came from immunoSEQ multiplex PCR; TCRdb's copy has only in-frame clones and leaves some out. The repertoire has about 80,000 clones, nearly 90% of them found once; the top ten carry 4.5% to 7%. Sequenced sample: blood. These receptors came from a man in his fifties in good health. CDR3s include the opening cysteine and the closing phenylalanine or tryptophan. The D gene is left open where the match is weak. Not all rows give a size; the values are once, few, many and, for expanded clones, a class.

j_call: TRBJ1-2
clone_size: -
v_call: TRBV12-3/TRBV12-4
d_call: -
cdr3_aa: CASSYGGNYGYTF
cdr3_nt: TGTGCCAGCAGTTACGGGGGAAACTATGGCTACACCTTC

j_call: TRBJ2-3
clone_size: -
v_call: TRBV14
d_call: TRBD2
cdr3_aa: CASSQRGLSGGGTDTQYF
cdr3_nt: TGTGCCAGCAGCCAAAGAGGTCTTAGCGGGGGGGGCACAGATACGCAGTATTTT

j_call: TRBJ1-2
clone_size: -
v_call: TRBV5-1
d_call: -
cdr3_aa: CASSLGFPANYGYTF
cdr3_nt: TGCGCCAGCAGCTTGGGGTTTCCGGCGAACTATGGCTACACCTTC

j_call: TRBJ1-4
clone_size: -
v_call: TRBV5-5
d_call: TRBD1
cdr3_aa: CASSLGQGAQKLFF
cdr3_nt: TGTGCCAGCAGCTTGGGGCAGGGGGCGCAAAAACTGTTTTTT

j_call: TRBJ2-1
clone_size: -
v_call: TRBV7-9
d_call: -
cdr3_aa: CASSLDHGGDNEQFF
cdr3_nt: TGTGCCAGCAGCTTAGACCACGGCGGGGACAATGAGCAGTTCTTC

j_call: TRBJ1-1
clone_size: -
v_call: TRBV30
d_call: TRBD1
cdr3_aa: CAWSAGGSSEAFF
cdr3_nt: TGTGCCTGGAGCGCAGGGGGCTCTAGTGAAGCTTTCTTT

j_call: TRBJ1-4
clone_size: once
v_call: TRBV6-7
d_call: -
cdr3_aa: CASSYPLGTATNEKLFF
cdr3_nt: TGTGCCAGCAGTTACCCATTGGGGACTGCAACTAATGAAAAACTGTTTTTT

j_call: TRBJ1-1
clone_size: -
v_call: TRBV6-5
d_call: -
cdr3_aa: CASSYRGGGNTEAFF
cdr3_nt: TGTGCCAGCAGTTACAGGGGAGGAGGGAACACTGAAGCTTTCTTT

j_call: TRBJ2-3
clone_size: -
v_call: TRBV7-2
d_call: TRBD2
cdr3_aa: CASSLTSGGKNTQYF
cdr3_nt: TGTGCCAGCAGCCTCACTAGCGGGGGTAAAAATACGCAGTATTTT

j_call: TRBJ2-5
clone_size: -
v_call: TRBV19
d_call: TRBD1
cdr3_aa: CASSPTGGYETQYF
cdr3_nt: TGTGCCAGTAGTCCGACAGGGGGCTATGAGACCCAGTACTTC